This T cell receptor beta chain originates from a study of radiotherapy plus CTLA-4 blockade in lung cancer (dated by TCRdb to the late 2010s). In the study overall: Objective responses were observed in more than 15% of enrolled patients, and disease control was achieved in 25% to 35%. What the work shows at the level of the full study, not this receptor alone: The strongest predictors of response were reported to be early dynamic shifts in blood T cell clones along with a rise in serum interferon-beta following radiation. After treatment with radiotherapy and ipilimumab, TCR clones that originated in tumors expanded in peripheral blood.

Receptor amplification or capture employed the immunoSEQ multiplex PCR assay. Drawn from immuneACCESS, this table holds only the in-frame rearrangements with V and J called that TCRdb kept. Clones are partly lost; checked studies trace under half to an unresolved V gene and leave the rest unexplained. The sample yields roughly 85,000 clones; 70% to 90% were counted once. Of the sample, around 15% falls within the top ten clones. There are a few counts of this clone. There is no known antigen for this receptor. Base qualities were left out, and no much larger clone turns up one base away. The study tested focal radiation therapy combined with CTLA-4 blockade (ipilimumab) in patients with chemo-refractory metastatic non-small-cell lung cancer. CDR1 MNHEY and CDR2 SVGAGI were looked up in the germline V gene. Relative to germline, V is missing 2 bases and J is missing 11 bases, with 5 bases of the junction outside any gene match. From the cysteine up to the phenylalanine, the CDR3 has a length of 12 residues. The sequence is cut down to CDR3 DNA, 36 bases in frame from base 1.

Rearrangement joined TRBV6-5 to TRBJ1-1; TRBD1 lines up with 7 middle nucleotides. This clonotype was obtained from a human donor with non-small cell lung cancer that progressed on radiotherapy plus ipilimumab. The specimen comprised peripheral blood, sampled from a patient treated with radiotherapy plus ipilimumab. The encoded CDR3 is CASSYPQGGAFF. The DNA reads TGTGCCAGCAGTTACCCCCAGGGGGGTGCTTTCTTT.